A single sample gave rise to the 20 T cell receptor beta chains below, sequenced in a study of immune characterization of retroperitoneal liposarcoma. MiXCR was run by TCRdb on the PCR reads, yielding one entry per CDR3 protein. The table lists about 10,000 distinct CDR3 sequences, roughly 26% of them singletons. Sample: tumor tissue. The receptors were sampled from a female donor with retroperitoneal liposarcoma.

This clonotype appeared many times. The V call is TRBV7-6, the J call TRBJ2-3; 8 bases are a match to TRBD2. Unmatched junction bases numbered 6, after V lost 1 base and J lost 0 bases. Per the germline V gene, CDR1 is SGHVS and CDR2 is FNYEAQ. CDR3 size: 17 residues. DNA for the CDR3: TGTGCCAGCAGCTTAGTAGGCACTAGCGGAAGCACAGATACGCAGTATTTT. This sequence encodes CASSLVGTSGSTDTQYF.

This clonotype has just a few counts. The V gene is TRBV11-3, the J gene TRBJ2-2; D may be TRBD2 (6 bases). The V and J ends lost 7 bases and 5 bases respectively, with 8 bases between them. The length of the CDR3 is 12 residues. The germline V gene has CDR1 SGHNT and CDR2 YENEEA. The CDR3 DNA sequence: TGTGCCAGCATGGGGGGAACCGGGGAGCTGTTTTTT. Residues: CASMGGTGELFF.

This clonotype was observed a handful of times. The chain is built from TRBV11-3 and TRBJ2-3, with D tentatively TRBD1 (5 bases). CDR1 is SGHNT and CDR2 is YENEEA in the germline V gene. Trimming cost V 5 bases and J 0 bases, with 15 bases left between them. The CDR3 extends over 16 amino acids. CDR3 loop: CASSPRTRLSTDTQYF. As DNA, the CDR3 is TGTGCCAGCAGCCCTAGGACACGACTCAGCACAGATACGCAGTATTTT.

This clonotype is classed as medium-sized (0.01 to 0.1%). This chain connects TRBV25-1 to TRBJ2-1; D is perhaps TRBD2 (6 bases). TRBJ2-7 matches the DNA end more closely, so the J call is doubtful. The CDR3 is made up of 15 amino acids. Germline-derived CDR1 and CDR2 are MGHDK and SYGVNS. The CDR3: CASSSGTSLNNEQYF. The CDR3 DNA reads as TGTGCCAGCAGTTCCGGGACTTCCCTAAACAATGAGCAGTACTTC.

This clonotype counts as medium-sized. The J gene is TRBJ2-5, the V gene TRBV6-1; D unclear. The J call is in doubt because the DNA end fits TRBJ2-1 better. The germline CDR1 and CDR2 sequences are MNHNS and SASEGT. The CDR3 extends over 14 amino acids. CDR3 DNA: TGTGCCAGCAGCACAAGTTGGTACCAAGAGACCCAGTTCTTC. Amino acids: CASSTSWYQETQFF.

The chain carries TRBV7-8 and TRBJ1-2, with D possibly matching TRBD1 (6 bases). The CDR3 consists of 14 residues. The V end was cut by 1 base, the J end by 2 bases, with 8 bases between. Per the germline V gene, CDR1 is SGHVS and CDR2 is FQNEAQ. In DNA form, the CDR3 reads TGTGCCAGCAGCTTAGACAGGGCCAACTATGGCTACACCTTC. As protein: CASSLDRANYGYTF.

The J gene is TRBJ2-1, the V gene TRBV27, with D possibly matching TRBD2 (7 bases). The germline V gene encodes CDR1 MNHEY and CDR2 SMNVEV (reference sequence). With 10 bases removed from V and 6 bases from J, the gap between germline ends came to 16 bases. The CDR3 totals 13 residues. The CDR3 region is CAIWGGPGNEQFF. CDR3 coding DNA: TGTGCCATTTGGGGGGGCCCTGGCAATGAGCAGTTCTTC.

The rearrangement joins TRBV7-8 to TRBJ2-5; TRBD1 or TRBD2 may be the D gene (5 bases each). The J call is doubtful: the DNA matches TRBJ2-1 better. This CDR3 region has 18 residues. Germline loops: CDR1 SGHVS, CDR2 FQNEAQ. The CDR3, as DNA: TGTGCCAGCAGCCCCCGCCCCTTCGACGGGACCTCACCGAAGACCCAGTTCTTC. Protein product: CASSPRPFDGTSPKTQFF.

The chain has TRBV6-8 and TRBJ2-3; 11 positions agree with TRBD2. The CDR3 contains 15 residues. V shed 5 bases and J 4 bases; nucleotides not matched to a gene: 5. Germline lookup yields CDR1 MNHGY and CDR2 SAAAGT. CDR3 protein: CASSRLAGRSDTQYF. The CDR3 DNA reads as TGTGCCAGCAGTAGACTAGCGGGACGCTCAGATACGCAGTATTTT.

This clonotype was counted at least ten times. This chain uses TRBV12-3 or TRBV12-4 with TRBJ2-5; TRBD2 aligns across 7 bases. The CDR3 sequence is 16 residues long. V was clipped by 7 bases and J by 5 bases; unmatched bases: 16. The CDR3 DNA reads as TGTGCCAGCACCATCGGGGGGTCCGGGGTCCGGGAGACCCAGTACTTC. It specifies CASTIGGSGVRETQYF.

The rearrangement joins TRBV6-1 to TRBJ1-5; D may be TRBD1 (6 bases). The V gene's germline CDR1 is MNHNS and CDR2 SASEGT. Trimming stripped 4 bases from V and 4 bases from J, with 8 bases between. The CDR3 is 13 residues long. The CDR3 nucleotides read TGTGCCAGCAGTGCAGGGGAAAATCAGCCCCAGCATTTT. This codes for CASSAGENQPQHF.

V is TRBV10-1 and J is TRBJ2-1, with 13 bases identical to TRBD2. The germline V gene has CDR1 WNHNN and CDR2 SYGVQD (reference sequence). The CDR3 covers 16 residues. V lost 6 bases to trimming and J lost 8 bases; unmatched junction nucleotides: 10. CDR3 DNA: TGCGCCAGCAGCGCCCTTACTAGCGGGAGGGCCGATGAGCAGTTCTTC. It yields the protein CASSALTSGRADEQFF.

The V gene is TRBV7-2, the J gene TRBJ2-1; D is possibly TRBD1 or TRBD2 (7 bases each). The CDR3 consists of 16 residues. With 4 bases removed from V and 4 bases from J, the gap between germline ends came to 17 bases. Per the germline V gene, CDR1 is SGHTA and CDR2 is FQGNSA. CDR3 sequence: CASSSRPGGVYNEQFF. Here the CDR3 DNA reads TGTGCCAGCAGCTCACGCCCAGGGGGGGTGTACAATGAGCAGTTCTTC. The whole variable domain, remainder taken from reference TRBV7-2 and TRBJ2-1, is GAGVSQSPSNKVTEKGKDVELRCDPISGHTALYWYRQSLGQGLEFLIYFQGNSAPDKSGLPSDRFSAERTGGSVSTLTIQRTQQEDSAVYLCASSSRPGGVYNEQFFGPGTRLTVL.

This clonotype was picked up many times. The rearrangement links TRBV6-5 to TRBJ2-1; unclear D gene. V dropped 2 bases and J dropped 10 bases, with 15 bases sitting between them. The germline CDR1 and CDR2 sequences are MNHEY and SVGAGI. The CDR3 contains 14 residues. In DNA form, the CDR3 reads TGTGCCAGCAGTTACATGGTGGGGTCCTACGAGCAGTTCTTC. Translated, it gives CASSYMVGSYEQFF.

This chain uses TRBV6-1 with TRBJ2-1; 7 nucleotides match TRBD2. The CDR3 length is 19 residues. The germline V gene has CDR1 MNHNS and CDR2 SASEGT. V was clipped by 6 bases and J by 5 bases; unmatched bases: 22. CDR3 loop: CASRPVFLRERGDNNEQFF. The CDR3 region has the DNA TGTGCCAGCAGGCCAGTTTTTCTTAGGGAGCGGGGCGATAACAATGAGCAGTTCTTC.

In its sample, this clonotype was seen many times. The chain has TRBV7-8 and TRBJ2-5, with 7 positions matching TRBD2. V gave up 4 bases and J gave up 2 bases; unmatched junction bases: 16. The CDR3 consists of 18 residues. Germline-derived CDR1 and CDR2 are SGHVS and FQNEAQ. The CDR3 DNA sequence: TGTGCCAGCAGCTCCGGCCGCCGTCAGCGGGGTCCGCAAGAGACCCAGTACTTC. Residues: CASSSGRRQRGPQETQYF.

This chain links TRBV7-2 with TRBJ2-1; D may be TRBD1 or TRBD2 (6 bases each). The DNA matches TRBJ2-7 better at its end, which makes the J call doubtful. The CDR3 extends over 15 amino acids. CDR1 SGHTA and CDR2 FQGNSA come from the germline V gene. CDR3 in DNA: TGTGCCAGCAGCTTAGATACAGGGAGGTTCAATGAGCAGTACTTC. Protein: CASSLDTGRFNEQYF.

This clonotype has only a few counts. This chain uses TRBV24-1 with TRBJ2-1; no reliable D call. The DNA end favors TRBJ2-7, so the J call may be wrong. This CDR3 has 16 residues. Germline V gene lookup returns CDR1 KGHDR and CDR2 SFDVKD. CDR3 DNA: TGTGCCACCAGTGAGCCCCAGCGTAGAGTAACCTACGAGCAGTACTTC. It is translated as CATSEPQRRVTYEQYF.

The chain employs TRBV24-1 and TRBJ2-1; 7 bases line up with TRBD2. The closer fit of TRBJ2-7 to the DNA end suggests the J call may be wrong. CDR3 length equals 16 residues. The germline CDR1 and CDR2 sequences are KGHDR and SFDVKD. CDR3 in amino acids: CATSDRAGAAYNEQYF. The CDR3 region has the DNA TGTGCCACCAGTGATCGTGCGGGAGCGGCCTACAATGAGCAGTACTTC.

This clonotype was recorded at least ten times. The gene calls are TRBV12-3 or TRBV12-4 and TRBJ2-3; possibly TRBD2 for D (6 bases). Trimming removed 4 bases from V and 2 bases from J, with 16 bases in between. CDR3 length equals 16 residues. Here the CDR3 DNA reads TGTGCCAGCAGTTCCCCGTGGGGCGGGGACACAGATACGCAGTATTTT. The encoded protein is CASSSPWGGDTDTQYF.